Listed here are 24 T cell receptor beta chains from one sample, sequenced in a study of vaccination effects on CD4 cells after COVID-19. Assay used: immunoSEQ multiplex PCR; TCRdb lists only in-frame clones, some missing. The sample has nearly 45,000 clones, approximately 70% seen once. These receptors' antigens are unknown. ViraFEST used viral peptide pools to expand antigen-specific CD4+ T cells before sequencing. After roughly ten days in culture, the CD4+ T cells were isolated. Confirmation by PCR established that the person had SARS-CoV-2 infection between March and December 2020. The source was CD4+ T cells from PBMCs cultured with a peptide pool, collected before COVID-19 vaccination. The receptor set was obtained from a human donor who had a prior SARS-CoV-2 infection.

The chain combines TRBV15 with TRBJ1-1; no firm D call. Trimming removed 3 bases from V and 0 bases from J, with 14 bases in between. CDR3 length: 16 amino acids. The V gene's germline CDR1 is LNHNV and CDR2 YYDKDF (reference sequence). The CDR3 sequence is CATSRREAVMNTEAFF. The CDR3 nucleotides are TGTGCCACCAGCAGGAGAGAGGCGGTGATGAACACTGAAGCTTTCTTT. The full variable domain, with the rest looked up from reference TRBV15 and TRBJ1-1, is DAMVIQNPRYQVTQFGKPVTLSCSQTLNHNVMYWYQQKSSQAPKLLFHYYDKDFNNEADTPDNFQSRRPNTSFCFLDIRSPGLGDTAMYLCATSRREAVMNTEAFFGQGTRLTVV.

The V and J genes are TRBV18 and TRBJ2-1; perhaps D is TRBD1 or TRBD2 (6 bases each). Germline V gives CDR1 KGHSH, CDR2 LQKENI. The CDR3 is 15 amino acids. V dropped 6 bases and J dropped 5 bases, with 17 bases sitting between them. The CDR3 loop is CASSVGTGANNEQFF. In DNA form, the CDR3 reads TGTGCCAGCTCCGTCGGAACGGGGGCCAACAATGAGCAGTTCTTC.

This sequence joins TRBV19 and TRBJ2-7, with TRBD2 matching 12 bases. The CDR3 totals 16 residues. Germline V lookup: CDR1 LNHDA, CDR2 SQIVND (reference sequence). V was pared by 5 bases and J by 3 bases, with 8 bases of the junction left unmatched. CDR3 DNA sequence: TGTGCCAGTAGTGTGACTAGCGGGAGTCCCGTCTACGAGCAGTACTTC. This encodes CASSVTSGSPVYEQYF.

The V and J genes are TRBV5-5 and TRBJ1-5; TRBD1 is a possible D gene (5 bases). V lost 0 bases to trimming and J lost 5 bases, with 12 bases between them. The germline V gene has CDR1 SGHKS and CDR2 YYEKEE (reference sequence). The CDR3 runs to 15 residues. Written as DNA, the CDR3 is TGTGCCAGCAGCTTGGCTGGGGGGAGTGATCAGCCCCAGCATTTT. Protein: CASSLAGGSDQPQHF.

The V call is TRBV5-6, the J call TRBJ1-1, with a weak D call TRBD1 (5 bases). There are 13 residues in the CDR3. With 0 bases removed from V and 8 bases from J, the gap between germline ends came to 11 bases. Germline V lookup: CDR1 SGHDT, CDR2 YYEEEE. The CDR3 sequence is CASSLGGGREAFF. The CDR3 region has the DNA TGTGCCAGCAGCTTGGGCGGGGGGAGAGAAGCTTTCTTT. Using reference TRBV5-6 and TRBJ1-1 for the parts outside the CDR3, the full variable domain is DAGVTQSPTHLIKTRGQQVTLRCSPKSGHDTVSWYQQALGQGPQFIFQYYEEEERQRGNFPDRFSGHQFPNYSSELNVNALLLGDSALYLCASSLGGGREAFFGQGTRLTVV.

The chain links TRBV7-3 to TRBJ2-1; no firm D call. With 1 base removed from V and 0 bases from J, the gap between germline ends came to 10 bases. CDR1 is SGHTA and CDR2 is FQGTGA in the germline V gene. This CDR3 is built from 16 residues. CDR3 bases: TGTGCCAGCAGCTTAAGGTGGGGAAGCTCCTACAATGAGCAGTTCTTC. Its translation: CASSLRWGSSYNEQFF.

The chain joins TRBV4-2 to TRBJ2-2; D remains unclear. V was pared by 3 bases and J by 4 bases, with 12 bases between. Germline values: CDR1 LGHNA, CDR2 YNFKEQ. The CDR3 has 15 amino acids. The chain's CDR3 is CASSQILPSTGELFF. CDR3 nucleotide sequence: TGTGCCAGCAGCCAGATACTACCGAGCACCGGGGAGCTGTTTTTT.

This chain joins TRBV6-5 and TRBJ2-1, with a possible D match to TRBD1 (6 bases). CDR1 and CDR2 from the germline V gene are MNHEY and SVGAGI. This CDR3 is built from 13 residues. V dropped 6 bases and J dropped 1 base, with 7 bases sitting between them. CDR3 nucleotides: TGTGCCAGCAGAGGACAGTCCTACAATGAGCAGTTCTTC. Protein: CASRGQSYNEQFF.

V gene TRBV7-9 combines with J gene TRBJ1-6, with TRBD1 as a possible D gene (6 bases). Trimming cost V 5 bases and J 6 bases, with 14 bases left between them. Germline CDR1 SEHNR, CDR2 FQNEAQ (reference sequence). This CDR3 is built from 15 residues. This CDR3 is CASSRGQLINSPLHF. The CDR3 DNA is TGTGCCAGCAGCCGCGGACAGCTTATTAATTCACCCCTCCACTTT. Full variable domain (missing parts from reference TRBV7-9 and TRBJ1-6): DTGVSQNPRHKITKRGQNVTFRCDPISEHNRLYWYRQTLGQGPEFLTYFQNEAQLEKSRLLSDRFSAERPKGSFSTLEIQRTEQGDSAMYLCASSRGQLINSPLHFGNGTRLTVT.

The V call is TRBV2, the J call TRBJ2-7; D perhaps matches TRBD2 (5 bases). Between the trimmed V and J ends, which lost 4 bases and 0 bases, there was a span of 13 bases. Germline values: CDR1 SNHLY, CDR2 FYNNEI. CDR3 length: 15 amino acids. CDR3 bases: TGTGCCAGCAGTGGGTCTAGCAGCCGCTCCTACGAGCAGTACTTC. Protein product: CASSGSSSRSYEQYF.

V usage is TRBV29-1 and J usage is TRBJ2-5, with no clear D. Germline V gives CDR1 SQVTM, CDR2 ANQGSEA. There are 13 residues in the CDR3. The V end lost 4 bases, the J end lost 2 bases, and 11 bases lay between the germline ends. The CDR3 DNA follows: TGCAGCGTTGTACGGTGGCAGCAAGAGACCCAGTACTTC. Translating it yields CSVVRWQQETQYF.

The chain combines TRBV6-5 with TRBJ2-7; 11 nucleotides agree with TRBD2. This CDR3 region has 15 residues. The ends lost 6 bases at V and 5 bases at J; junction bases unmatched: 9. Germline values: CDR1 MNHEY, CDR2 SVGAGI. The CDR3 nucleotides read TGTGCCAGCAGCGACCTAGCGGGAGGTTTCCACGAGCAGTACTTC. It specifies CASSDLAGGFHEQYF.

The chain combines TRBV3-1 (or the pseudogene TRBV3-2) with TRBJ1-1; 9 nucleotides agree with TRBD1. Germline V gene sequence: CDR1 LGHDT, CDR2 YNNKEL (reference sequence). The CDR3 spans 14 residues. Trimming cost V 3 bases and J 5 bases; bases outside gene matches: 4. The DNA for the CDR3 is TGTGCCAGCAGCCACCCGACAGGGGGGACTGAAGCTTTCTTT. Translated: CASSHPTGGTEAFF.

V gene TRBV5-1 combines with J gene TRBJ2-5, with D unresolved. The CDR3 contains 15 residues. Germline V gene lookup returns CDR1 SGHRS and CDR2 YFSETQ. V was pared by 0 bases and J by 2 bases, with 11 bases between. The CDR3 coding sequence is TGCGCCAGCAGCTTGGGGATACTACTGCAAGAGACCCAGTACTTC. This encodes CASSLGILLQETQYF.

The chain has TRBV6-5 and TRBJ1-1; 9 bases align to TRBD1. Germline CDR1 reads MNHEY; CDR2 reads SVGAGI. The CDR3 has 15 amino acids. The J segment lost 4 bases and the V segment lost 6 bases, leaving 9 bases of the junction unmatched. The CDR3: CASRVWDRVVTEAFF. The CDR3 DNA reads as TGTGCCAGCAGGGTTTGGGACAGGGTGGTCACTGAAGCTTTCTTT.

The genes are TRBV18 and TRBJ1-3, with D maybe TRBD1 (5 bases). V lost 0 bases, J lost 4 bases, and 10 bases lay in between. CDR1 is KGHSH and CDR2 is LQKENI in the germline V gene. The CDR3 has 15 amino acids. CDR3: CASSPPSDNGNTIYF. The CDR3 coding sequence is TGTGCCAGCTCACCACCGTCGGACAACGGAAACACCATATATTTT.

This clone was detected only once. The chain joins TRBV6-5 to TRBJ2-1; 11 bases line up with TRBD2. Trimming removed 10 bases from V and 7 bases from J; junction bases left unmatched: 9. Germline assignment: CDR1 MNHEY and CDR2 SVGAGI. This CDR3 is built from 14 residues. This CDR3 is CATLAGGPRNEQFF. DNA of the CDR3: TGTGCCACCTTAGCGGGGGGGCCGAGGAATGAGCAGTTCTTC.

This clone was detected a few times. The rearrangement links TRBV4-1 to TRBJ2-7; 7 positions match TRBD2. Trimming removed 4 bases from V and 2 bases from J; junction bases left unmatched: 11. Germline-derived CDR1 and CDR2 are MGHRA and YSYEKL. The CDR3 spans 16 residues. DNA for the CDR3: TGCGCCAGCAGCCCACGCGGGACGCGGGGGACCTACGAGCAGTACTTC. This gives the protein CASSPRGTRGTYEQYF.

The V gene is TRBV9, the J gene TRBJ1-6; 8 bases agree with TRBD1. Germline V gives CDR1 SGDLS, CDR2 YYNGEE. The CDR3 length is 16 residues. Germline trimming cut 0 bases from V and 5 bases from J; bases unmatched to any gene: 4. CDR3 sequence reads: CASSVGTGLNNSPLHF. CDR3 bases: TGTGCCAGCAGCGTAGGGACAGGGCTTAATAATTCACCCCTCCACTTT. Using reference TRBV9 and TRBJ1-6 for the parts outside the CDR3, the full variable domain is DSGVTQTPKHLITATGQRVTLRCSPRSGDLSVYWYQQSLDQGLQFLIQYYNGEERAKGNILERFSAQQFPDLHSELNLSSLELGDSALYFCASSVGTGLNNSPLHFGNGTRLTVT.

This clone was seen a handful of times. V and J are TRBV2 and TRBJ2-5; D gene unclear. The CDR3 is 12 residues long. V lost 6 bases and J lost 2, with 7 bases in between. Germline V lookup: CDR1 SNHLY, CDR2 FYNNEI. The CDR3 DNA sequence: TGTGCCAGCAGCCTCCTACAAGAGACCCAGTACTTC. Amino acid sequence: CASSLLQETQYF.

As concerns this clone: Distinct nucleotide sequences in the sample also encode this CDR3. The V call is TRBV5-1, the J call TRBJ1-6; D gene unclear. The CDR3 runs to 16 residues. Germline CDR1 and CDR2: SGHRS and YFSETQ. V was trimmed by 1 base and J by 0 bases, leaving 8 bases between them. The CDR3 region is CASSLQGSSYNSPLHF. CDR3 nucleotide sequence: TGCGCCAGCAGCTTGCAAGGGAGCTCCTATAATTCACCCCTCCACTTT.

This sequence joins TRBV2 and TRBJ2-2; 12 nucleotides line up with TRBD1. CDR3 length: 15 residues. With 7 bases clipped from V and 3 bases from J, the junction kept 3 bases outside the gene matches. Germline V CDR1 and CDR2: SNHLY, FYNNEI. As DNA, the CDR3 is TGTGCCAGCACCGGGACAGGGGGCCACACCGGGGAGCTGTTTTTT. This codes for CASTGTGGHTGELFF. Based on the CDR3 plus reference TRBV2 and TRBJ2-2, the full variable domain is EPEVTQTPSHQVTQMGQEVILRCVPISNHLYFYWYRQILGQKVEFLVSFYNNEISEKSEIFDDQFSVERPDGSNFTLKIRSTKLEDSAMYFCASTGTGGHTGELFFGEGSRLTVL.

The chain has TRBV6-4 and TRBJ2-3; 15 positions agree with TRBD2. The CDR3 totals 17 residues. In germline, CDR1 is MRHNA, CDR2 SNTAGT. The junction had 4 bases not matched to a gene; V was cut back by 2 bases and J by 4 bases. CDR3 DNA: TGTGCCAGCAGTGACCGCGGACTAGCGGGGGGGCCAGATACGCAGTATTTT. This sequence encodes CASSDRGLAGGPDTQYF.

This clone was observed once. The chain uses TRBV5-1 and TRBJ2-1; 8 nucleotides agree with TRBD2. From germline, CDR1 is SGHRS and CDR2 YFSETQ. This CDR3 has 14 residues. Unmatched junction bases numbered 4, after V lost 0 bases and J lost 8 bases. The CDR3 sequence is CASSLDGRADEQFF. The CDR3 coding sequence is TGCGCCAGCAGCTTGGACGGGAGGGCCGATGAGCAGTTCTTC.